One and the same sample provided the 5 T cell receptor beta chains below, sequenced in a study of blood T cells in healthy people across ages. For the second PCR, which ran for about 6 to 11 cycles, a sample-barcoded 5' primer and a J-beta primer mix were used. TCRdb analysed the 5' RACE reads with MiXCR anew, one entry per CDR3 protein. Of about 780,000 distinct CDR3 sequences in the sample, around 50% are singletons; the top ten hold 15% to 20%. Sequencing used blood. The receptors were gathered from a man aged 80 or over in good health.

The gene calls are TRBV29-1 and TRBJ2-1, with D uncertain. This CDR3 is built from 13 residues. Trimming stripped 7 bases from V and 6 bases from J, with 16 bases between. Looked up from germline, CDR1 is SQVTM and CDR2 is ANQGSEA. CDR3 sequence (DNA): TGCAGCGCGACTGGGGTCGGCGTCAATGAGCAGTTCTTC. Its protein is CSATGVGVNEQFF.

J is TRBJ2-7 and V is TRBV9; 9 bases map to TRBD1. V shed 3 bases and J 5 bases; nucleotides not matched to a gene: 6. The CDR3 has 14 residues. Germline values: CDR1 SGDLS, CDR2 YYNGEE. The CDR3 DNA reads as TGTGCCAGCAGCGCGGGACAGGGAGTCCACGAGCAGTACTTC. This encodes CASSAGQGVHEQYF.

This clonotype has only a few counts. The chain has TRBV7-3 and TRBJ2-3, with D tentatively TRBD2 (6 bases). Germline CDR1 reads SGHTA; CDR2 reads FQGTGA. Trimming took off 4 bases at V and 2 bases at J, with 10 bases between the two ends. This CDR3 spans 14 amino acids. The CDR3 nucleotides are TGTGCCAGCAGCTCCGGGGAGGTCACAGATACGCAGTATTTT. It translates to CASSSGEVTDTQYF.

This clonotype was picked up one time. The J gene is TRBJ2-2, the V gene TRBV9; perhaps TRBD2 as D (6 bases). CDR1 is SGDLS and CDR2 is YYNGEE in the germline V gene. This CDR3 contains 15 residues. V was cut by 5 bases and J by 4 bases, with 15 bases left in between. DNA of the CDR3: TGTGCCAGCAGATTCCTAGCGCGAGGCACCGGGGAGCTGTTTTTT. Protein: CASRFLARGTGELFF.

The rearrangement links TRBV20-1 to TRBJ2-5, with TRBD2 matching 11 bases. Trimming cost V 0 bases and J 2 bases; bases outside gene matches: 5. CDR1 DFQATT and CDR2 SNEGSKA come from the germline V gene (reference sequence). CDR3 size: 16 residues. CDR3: CSARDQIAGGQETQYF. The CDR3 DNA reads TGCAGTGCTAGAGATCAAATAGCGGGAGGGCAAGAGACCCAGTACTTC.